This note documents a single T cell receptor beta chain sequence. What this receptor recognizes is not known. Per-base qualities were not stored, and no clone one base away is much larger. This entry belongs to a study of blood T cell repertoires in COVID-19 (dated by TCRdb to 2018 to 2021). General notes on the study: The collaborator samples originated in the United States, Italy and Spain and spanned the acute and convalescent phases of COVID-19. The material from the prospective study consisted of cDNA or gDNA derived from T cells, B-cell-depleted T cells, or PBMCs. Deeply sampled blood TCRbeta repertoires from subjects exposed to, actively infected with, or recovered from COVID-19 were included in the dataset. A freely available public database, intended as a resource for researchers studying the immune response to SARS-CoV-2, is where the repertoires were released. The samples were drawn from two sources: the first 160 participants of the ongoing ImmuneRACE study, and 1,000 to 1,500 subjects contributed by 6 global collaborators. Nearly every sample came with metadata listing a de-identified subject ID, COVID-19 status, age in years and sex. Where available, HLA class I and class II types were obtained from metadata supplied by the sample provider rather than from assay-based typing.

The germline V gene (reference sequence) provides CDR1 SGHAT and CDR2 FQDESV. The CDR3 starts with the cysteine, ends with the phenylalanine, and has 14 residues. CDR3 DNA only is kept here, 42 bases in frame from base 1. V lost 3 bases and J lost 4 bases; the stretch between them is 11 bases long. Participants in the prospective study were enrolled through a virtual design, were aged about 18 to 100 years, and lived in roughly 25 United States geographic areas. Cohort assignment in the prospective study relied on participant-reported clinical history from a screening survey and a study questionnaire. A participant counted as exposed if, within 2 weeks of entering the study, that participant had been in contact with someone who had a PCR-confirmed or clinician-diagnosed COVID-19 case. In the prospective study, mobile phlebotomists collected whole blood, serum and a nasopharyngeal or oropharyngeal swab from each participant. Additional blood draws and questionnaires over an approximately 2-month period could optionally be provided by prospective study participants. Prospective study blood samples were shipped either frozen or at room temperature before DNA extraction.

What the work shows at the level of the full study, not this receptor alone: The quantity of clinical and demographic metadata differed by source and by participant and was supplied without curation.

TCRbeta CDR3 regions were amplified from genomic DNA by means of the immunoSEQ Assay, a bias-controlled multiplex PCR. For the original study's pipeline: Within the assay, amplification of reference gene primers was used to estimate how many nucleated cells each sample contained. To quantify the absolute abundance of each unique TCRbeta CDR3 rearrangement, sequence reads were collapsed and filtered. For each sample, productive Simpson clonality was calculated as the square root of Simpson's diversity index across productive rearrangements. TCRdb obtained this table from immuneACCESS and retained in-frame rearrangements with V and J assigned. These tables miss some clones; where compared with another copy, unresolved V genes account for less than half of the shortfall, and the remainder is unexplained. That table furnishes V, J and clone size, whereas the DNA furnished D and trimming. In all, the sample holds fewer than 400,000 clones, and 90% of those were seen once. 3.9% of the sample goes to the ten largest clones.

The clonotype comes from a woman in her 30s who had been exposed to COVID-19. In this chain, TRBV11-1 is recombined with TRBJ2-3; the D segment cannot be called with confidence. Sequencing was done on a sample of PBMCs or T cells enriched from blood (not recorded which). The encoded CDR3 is CASSLGSFSDTQYF. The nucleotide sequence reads TGTGCCAGCAGCTTGGGTAGCTTTTCAGATACGCAGTATTTT.